Below are 14 T cell receptor beta chains sequenced from a single sample in a study of tumor T cells in aggressive B-cell lymphoma. Assay used: immunoSEQ multiplex PCR; TCRdb lists only in-frame clones, some missing. The sample comprises about 4,000 clones, 86% of which are singletons, and around 3.5% rests with the top ten. Material: tumor tissue. These receptors were collected from an adult with diffuse large B cell lymphoma.

This clone was seen just once. The gene calls are TRBV11-3 and TRBJ2-3, with 9 nucleotides matching TRBD2. J gave up 4 bases and V 7 bases, and 9 bases lay outside the gene matches. The CDR3 runs to 15 residues. Germline CDR1 and CDR2: SGHNT and YENEEA. The CDR3 DNA follows: TGTGCCAGCACCTTTAGCGGGGGAACATCAGATACGCAGTATTTT. This sequence encodes CASTFSGGTSDTQYF. Full variable domain (missing parts from reference TRBV11-3 and TRBJ2-3): EAGVVQSPRYKIIEKKQPVAFWCNPISGHNTLYWYLQNLGQGPELLIRYENEEAVDDSQLPKDRFSAERLKGVDSTLKIQPAELGDSAVYLCASTFSGGTSDTQYFGPGTRLTVL.

The rearrangement joins TRBV19 to TRBJ1-2; D gene unclear. The CDR3 runs to 14 residues. V was cut by 6 bases and J by 4 bases, with 15 bases left in between. The germline V gene encodes CDR1 LNHDA and CDR2 SQIVND (reference sequence). The CDR3 nucleotides read TGTGCCAGTAGCACCCAGGCCGTTTCCTATGGCTACACCTTC. Residues: CASSTQAVSYGYTF.

This clone was recorded only once. This chain connects TRBV7-5 to TRBJ1-2; TRBD1 was called by the table and not checked on the DNA. TRBV7-5 is shown as a pseudogene. This CDR3 has 13 amino acids. CDR3 bases: TGTGTCAGAACTCTGGACAGGGATAATGGCTACACCTTC. Amino acids: CVRTLDRDNGYTF.

The chain recombines TRBV27 with TRBJ1-2, with D hard to call. V was cut by 6 bases and J by 6 bases, with 14 bases left in between. The CDR3 extends over 13 amino acids. CDR1 MNHEY and CDR2 SMNVEV come from the germline V gene (reference sequence). Here the CDR3 DNA reads TGTGCCAGCAGCAAACCAGGAAACGATGGCTACACCTTC. It translates to CASSKPGNDGYTF.

The chain combines TRBV5-1 with TRBJ2-1, with TRBD1 identical over 7 bases. Germline values: CDR1 SGHRS, CDR2 YFSETQ. Unmatched junction bases numbered 7, after V lost 4 bases and J lost 3 bases. This CDR3 is built from 15 residues. The CDR3 spells CASSVSQGNYNEQFF. For the CDR3, the DNA is TGCGCCAGCAGCGTATCACAGGGGAACTACAATGAGCAGTTCTTC.

The chain couples TRBV13 to TRBJ1-1, with D maybe TRBD1 (6 bases). CDR1 is PRHDT and CDR2 is FYEKMQ in the germline V gene (reference sequence). V was trimmed by 6 bases and J by 6 bases, leaving 11 bases between them. The CDR3 sequence is 12 residues long. The chain's CDR3 is CASSVRQAEAFF. CDR3 coding DNA: TGTGCCAGCAGTGTTCGACAGGCTGAAGCTTTCTTT.

The V and J genes are TRBV5-6 and TRBJ2-5; tentatively, D is TRBD2 (6 bases). V shed 2 bases and J shed 5 bases, with 13 bases lying between them. CDR1 is SGHDT and CDR2 is YYEEEE in the germline V gene. The CDR3 totals 14 residues. CDR3 coding DNA: TGTGCCAGCAGCTTTAGACTAGATCGGGAGACCCAGTACTTC. It is translated as CASSFRLDRETQYF.

The chain joins TRBV5-6 to TRBJ1-4, with 7 bases that match TRBD1. The germline CDR1 and CDR2 sequences are SGHDT and YYEEEE. V lost 2 bases to trimming and J lost 2 bases; unmatched junction nucleotides: 3. CDR3 length: 15 amino acids. The CDR3 is CASSFGQATNEKLFF. CDR3 DNA sequence: TGTGCCAGCAGCTTCGGACAGGCCACTAATGAAAAACTGTTTTTT.

This clone was seen a single time. The rearrangement links TRBV14 to TRBJ2-1; tentatively, D is TRBD1 (5 bases). Looked up from germline, CDR1 is SGHDN and CDR2 is FVKESK. V gave up 0 bases and J gave up 0 bases, with 12 bases separating them. This CDR3 is built from 17 residues. The CDR3 here is CASSQEGWGLSYNEQFF. The DNA for the CDR3 is TGTGCCAGCAGCCAAGAGGGGTGGGGCCTCTCCTACAATGAGCAGTTCTTC.

J is TRBJ2-2 and V is TRBV9; no clear D. Per germline, CDR1 SGDLS and CDR2 YYNGEE. Trimming stripped 3 bases from V and 5 bases from J, with 8 bases between. The CDR3 is 13 residues long. The CDR3 DNA reads as TGTGCCAGCAGCGGAGGTAGAACCGGGGAGCTGTTTTTT. Encoded protein: CASSGGRTGELFF.

V usage is TRBV5-1 and J usage is TRBJ1-1, with D perhaps matching TRBD1 (6 bases). V was clipped by 0 bases and J by 5 bases, with 14 bases between them. This CDR3 is 15 amino acids long. CDR1 and CDR2 (germline): SGHRS, YFSETQ. The CDR3 DNA sequence: TGCGCCAGCAGCTTGGAACAGGGCCAGGGGACTGAAGCTTTCTTT. This translates into CASSLEQGQGTEAFF.

This chain uses TRBV7-9 with TRBJ2-7, with TRBD1 matching 8 bases. V dropped 5 bases and J dropped 2; count of bases not matched to a gene: 2. Looked up from germline, CDR1 is SEHNR and CDR2 is FQNEAQ (reference sequence). This CDR3 has 13 residues. This CDR3 reads CASSRDRPYEQYF. Written as DNA, the CDR3 is TGTGCCAGCAGCCGGGACAGGCCCTACGAGCAGTACTTC.

The chain uses TRBV6-1 and TRBJ1-1; D gene ambiguous. V shed 3 bases and J shed 3 bases, with 11 bases lying between them. Germline CDR1 and CDR2: MNHNS and SASEGT. The CDR3 is made up of 14 amino acids. The CDR3, as DNA: TGTGCCAGCAGTGACGTAGGCGGCTACACTGAAGCTTTCTTT. Its translation is CASSDVGGYTEAFF.

The chain employs TRBV27 and TRBJ2-7; TRBD1 is a possible D gene (5 bases). From germline, CDR1 is MNHEY and CDR2 SMNVEV (reference sequence). Between the trimmed V and J ends, which lost 5 bases and 6 bases, there was a span of 14 bases. CDR3 length: 13 residues. The CDR3 sequence: CASSLVGAREQYF. In nucleotides, the CDR3 is TGTGCCAGCAGTCTTGTAGGGGCACGCGAGCAGTACTTC.